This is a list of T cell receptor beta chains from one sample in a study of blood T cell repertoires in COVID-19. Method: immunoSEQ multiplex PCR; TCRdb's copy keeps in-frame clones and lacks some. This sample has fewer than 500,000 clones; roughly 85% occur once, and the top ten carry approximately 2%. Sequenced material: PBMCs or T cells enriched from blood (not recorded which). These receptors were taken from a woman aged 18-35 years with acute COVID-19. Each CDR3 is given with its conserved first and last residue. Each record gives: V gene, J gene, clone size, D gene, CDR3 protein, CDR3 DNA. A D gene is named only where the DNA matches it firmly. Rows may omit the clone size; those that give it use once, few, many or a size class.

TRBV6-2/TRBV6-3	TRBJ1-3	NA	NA	CASSYASGSSGNTIYF	TGTGCCAGCAGTTACGCGTCGGGGTCCTCTGGAAACACCATATATTTT
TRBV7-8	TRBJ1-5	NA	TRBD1	CASSQDRVPNQPQHF	TGTGCCAGCAGTCAGGACAGGGTCCCTAATCAGCCCCAGCATTTT
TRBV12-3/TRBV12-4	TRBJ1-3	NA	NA	CASSLQGDTIYF	TGTGCCAGCAGCCTACAGGGAGACACCATATATTTT
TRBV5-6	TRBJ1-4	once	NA	CASSLGSSGNEKLFF	TGTGCCAGCAGCTTGGGCTCTAGCGGAAATGAAAAACTGTTTTTT
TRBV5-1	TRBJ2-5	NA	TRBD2	CASSLEVAGAGETQYF	TGCGCCAGCAGCTTGGAGGTAGCGGGAGCGGGGGAGACCCAGTACTTC
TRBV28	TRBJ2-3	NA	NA	CASSHGPDTQYF	TGTGCCAGCAGCCACGGTCCAGATACGCAGTATTTT
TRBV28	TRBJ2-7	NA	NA	CASSAIDGMILEQYF	TGTGCCAGCAGTGCCATTGACGGGATGATCCTCGAGCAGTACTTC
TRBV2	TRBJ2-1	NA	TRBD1	CANQGGPAGEQFF	TGTGCCAACCAAGGGGGCCCCGCTGGCGAGCAGTTCTTC
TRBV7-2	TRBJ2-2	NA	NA	CASSLVAPGPSGELFF	TGTGCCAGCAGCTTAGTAGCCCCCGGTCCCTCCGGGGAGCTGTTTTTT
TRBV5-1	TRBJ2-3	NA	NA	CASSWTGPNTDTQYF	TGCGCCAGCAGCTGGACTGGCCCCAACACAGATACGCAGTATTTT
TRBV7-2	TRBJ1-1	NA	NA	CASSLDRFRAFF	TGTGCCAGCAGCTTAGATCGGTTTCGGGCTTTCTTT
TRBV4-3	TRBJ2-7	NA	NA	CASSQERRVGEQYF	TGCGCCAGCAGCCAAGAGCGCAGGGTGGGGGAGCAGTACTTC
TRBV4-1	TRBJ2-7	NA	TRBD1	CASSAGQGAYEQYF	TGCGCCAGCAGCGCGGGACAGGGGGCCTACGAGCAGTACTTC
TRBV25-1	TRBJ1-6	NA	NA	CASSEGGSNSPLHF	TGTGCCAGCAGTGAGGGAGGAAGTAATTCACCCCTCCACTTT
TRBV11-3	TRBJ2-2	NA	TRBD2	CASSPGLAHGELFF	TGTGCCAGCAGCCCGGGACTAGCTCACGGGGAGCTGTTTTTT
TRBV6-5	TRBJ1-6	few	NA	CASSWTQGNSPLHF	TGTGCCAGCAGTTGGACGCAGGGCAATTCACCCCTCCACTTT
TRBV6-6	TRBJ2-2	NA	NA	CASSSTASTGELFF	TGTGCCAGCAGTTCTACTGCCTCCACCGGGGAGCTGTTTTTT
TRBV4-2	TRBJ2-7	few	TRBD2	CASSLGLAGGNHEQYF	TGTGCCAGCAGCCTGGGACTAGCGGGGGGTAACCACGAGCAGTACTTC
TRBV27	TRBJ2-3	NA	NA	CASSLGGGWKSDTQYF	TGTGCCAGCAGTTTAGGTGGGGGCTGGAAATCAGATACGCAGTATTTT
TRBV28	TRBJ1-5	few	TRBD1	CASSRGDGGYSNQPQHF	TGTGCCAGCAGCAGGGGGGACGGTGGATATAGCAATCAGCCCCAGCATTTT
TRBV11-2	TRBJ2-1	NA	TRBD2	CASSSYLGLAGSNEQFF	TGTGCCAGCAGCTCTTACTTAGGACTAGCGGGGAGCAATGAGCAGTTCTTC
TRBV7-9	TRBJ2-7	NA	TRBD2	CASNRGDYEQYF	TGTGCCAGTAATCGGGGGGATTACGAGCAGTACTTC
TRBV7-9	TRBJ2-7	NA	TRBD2	CASSPGEVAGDYEQYF	TGTGCCAGCAGCCCCGGTGAGGTAGCGGGAGACTACGAGCAGTACTTC
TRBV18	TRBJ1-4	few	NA	CASSPGGATLTEKLFF	TGTGCCAGCTCCCCAGGAGGGGCCACTCTGACAGAAAAACTGTTTTTT
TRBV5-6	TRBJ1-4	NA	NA	CASSLGSGEKLFF	TGTGCCAGCAGCTTAGGGAGCGGAGAAAAACTGTTTTTT
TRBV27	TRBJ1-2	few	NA	CASRIITYGYTF	TGTGCCAGCAGAATTATTACTTATGGCTACACCTTC
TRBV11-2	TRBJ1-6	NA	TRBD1	CASSPRQGADSPLHF	TGTGCCAGCAGCCCTCGACAGGGGGCGGACTCACCCCTCCACTTT